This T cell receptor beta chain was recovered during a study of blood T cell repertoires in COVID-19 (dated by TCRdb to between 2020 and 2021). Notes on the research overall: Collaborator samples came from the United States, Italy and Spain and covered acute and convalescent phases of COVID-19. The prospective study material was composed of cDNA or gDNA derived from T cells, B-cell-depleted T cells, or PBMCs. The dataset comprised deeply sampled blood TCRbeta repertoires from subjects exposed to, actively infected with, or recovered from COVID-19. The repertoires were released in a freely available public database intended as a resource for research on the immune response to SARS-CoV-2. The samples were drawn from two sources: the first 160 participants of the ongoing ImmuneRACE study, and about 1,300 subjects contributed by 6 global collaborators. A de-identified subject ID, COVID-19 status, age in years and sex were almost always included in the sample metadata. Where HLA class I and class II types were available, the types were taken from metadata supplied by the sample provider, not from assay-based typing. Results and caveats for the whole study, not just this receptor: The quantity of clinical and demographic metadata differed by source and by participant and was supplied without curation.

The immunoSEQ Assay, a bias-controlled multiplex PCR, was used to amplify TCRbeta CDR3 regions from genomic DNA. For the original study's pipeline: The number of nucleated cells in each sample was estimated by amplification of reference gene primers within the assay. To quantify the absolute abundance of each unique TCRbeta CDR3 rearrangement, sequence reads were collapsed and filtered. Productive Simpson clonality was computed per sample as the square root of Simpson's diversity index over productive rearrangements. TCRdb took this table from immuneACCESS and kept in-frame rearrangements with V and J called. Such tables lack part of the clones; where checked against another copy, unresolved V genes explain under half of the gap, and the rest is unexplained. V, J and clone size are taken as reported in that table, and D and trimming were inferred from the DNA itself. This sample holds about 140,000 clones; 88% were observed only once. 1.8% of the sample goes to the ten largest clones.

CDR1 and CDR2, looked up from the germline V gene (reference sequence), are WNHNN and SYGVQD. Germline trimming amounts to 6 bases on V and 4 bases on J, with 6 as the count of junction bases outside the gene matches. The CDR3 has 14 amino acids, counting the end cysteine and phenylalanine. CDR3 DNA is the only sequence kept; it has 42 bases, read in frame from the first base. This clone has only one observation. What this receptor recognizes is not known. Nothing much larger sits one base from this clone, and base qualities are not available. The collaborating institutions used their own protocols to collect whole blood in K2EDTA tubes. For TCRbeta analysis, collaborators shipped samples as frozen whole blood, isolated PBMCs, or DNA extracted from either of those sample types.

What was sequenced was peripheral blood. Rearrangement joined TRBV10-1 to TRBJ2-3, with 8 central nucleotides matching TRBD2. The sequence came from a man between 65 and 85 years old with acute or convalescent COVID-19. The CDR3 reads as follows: CASSLGLEADTQYF. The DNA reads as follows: TGCGCCAGCAGCTTGGGACTAGAGGCAGATACGCAGTATTTT.